Listed below are T cell receptor beta chains from one sample, sequenced in a study of blood T cell repertoires in COVID-19. Method: immunoSEQ multiplex PCR; TCRdb's copy keeps in-frame clones and lacks some. Here the sample spans 150,000 or so clones, approximately 90% being singletons. Sample: peripheral blood. These receptors were collected from a young man with COVID-19, enrolled during active disease. Both conserved end residues are part of each CDR3. A D gene is named only where the DNA matches it firmly. The size field is filled for only some rows; it gives once, few, many or a size class.

cdr3_aa cdr3_nt d_call clone_size j_call v_call
CASSHTRDRASFYGYTF TGCGCCAGCAGCCACACCCGGGACAGGGCTTCCTTCTATGGCTACACCTTC TRBD1 - TRBJ1-2 TRBV5-1
CASSQDYSGANVLTF TGTGCCAGCAGCCAAGATTACTCTGGGGCCAACGTCCTGACTTTC - - TRBJ2-6 TRBV3-1/TRBV3-2
CASSTTSGRTVNTGELFF TGTGCCAGCAGTACGACTAGCGGGAGGACGGTAAACACCGGGGAGCTGTTTTTT TRBD2 - TRBJ2-2 TRBV6-2/TRBV6-3
CASSSRSGRARNEQFF TGTGCCAGCAGCTCACGGAGCGGGAGGGCACGGAATGAGCAGTTCTTC TRBD2 - TRBJ2-1 TRBV7-2
CSVGGGGNTEAFF TGCAGCGTTGGGGGGGGAGGGAACACTGAAGCTTTCTTT - - TRBJ1-1 TRBV29-1
CASRGQGLDFF TGTGCCAGCAGGGGACAGGGTCTAGATTTCTTT TRBD1 - TRBJ1-1 TRBV28
CASSLTGGRKTQYF TGTGCCAGCAGCTTGACAGGGGGCAGGAAGACCCAGTACTTC TRBD1 - TRBJ2-5 TRBV5-6
CASSPDRGNTEAFF TGTGCCAGCTCACCTGACCGGGGGAACACTGAAGCTTTCTTT - - TRBJ1-1 TRBV18
CASSSRSGTDTQYF TGTGCCAGCAGTTCCCGCAGCGGCACAGATACGCAGTATTTT - many TRBJ2-3 TRBV28
CASSLGTGSVASYEQYF TGTGCCAGCAGCTTAGGGACAGGGTCCGTGGCGTCCTACGAGCAGTACTTC TRBD1 - TRBJ2-7 TRBV7-9
CAWAGGENQPQHF TGTGCCTGGGCTGGGGGGGAGAATCAGCCCCAGCATTTT - once TRBJ1-5 TRBV30
CASSYTRYEQYF TGTGCCAGCAGTTACACACGATACGAGCAGTACTTC - - TRBJ2-7 TRBV6-2/TRBV6-3
CASSIGVEKLFF TGTGCCAGTAGTATAGGAGTTGAAAAACTGTTTTTT - - TRBJ1-4 TRBV19
CAWNLPDREVTEAFF TGTGCCTGGAATCTTCCGGACAGGGAAGTTACTGAAGCTTTCTTT TRBD1 once TRBJ1-1 TRBV30
CASSFPLFSGNTIYF TGTGCCAGCAGTTTCCCTCTTTTCTCTGGAAACACCATATATTTT - - TRBJ1-3 TRBV6-6
CASSIGLAGGFNEQFF TGTGCCAGTAGTATAGGTCTAGCGGGAGGATTTAATGAGCAGTTCTTC TRBD2 - TRBJ2-1 TRBV19
CASRWSRGRGQPQHF TGTGCCAGCAGATGGTCGAGGGGGAGAGGTCAGCCCCAGCATTTT - - TRBJ1-5 TRBV5-5
CASSPRTGGNYGYTF TGCGCCAGCAGCCCCCGGACAGGGGGTAACTATGGCTACACCTTC TRBD1 - TRBJ1-2 TRBV4-3
CASSGAGRETQYF TGTGCCAGTAGTGGGGCCGGGAGAGAGACCCAGTACTTC - - TRBJ2-5 TRBV19
CASSFLDRVKNEQFF TGTGCCAGCAGTTTCTTGGACAGGGTGAAGAATGAGCAGTTCTTC TRBD1 - TRBJ2-1 TRBV28
CASSLTGSDTQYF TGTGCCAGCAGCCTGACAGGGTCAGATACGCAGTATTTT TRBD1 - TRBJ2-3 TRBV14
CASSPRGLADNEQFF TGTGCCAGCAGCCCTCGGGGACTAGCGGACAATGAGCAGTTCTTC TRBD2 - TRBJ2-1 TRBV5-4
CASSLGQSTEAFF TGTGCCAGCAGTCTGGGACAGTCCACTGAAGCTTTCTTT TRBD1 once TRBJ1-1 TRBV27
CASSLGTGHGQETQYF TGCGCCAGCAGCCTCGGGACAGGACACGGCCAAGAGACCCAGTACTTC TRBD1 - TRBJ2-5 TRBV5-1
CASSREQSAGELFF TGTGCCAGCAGTCGGGAACAGTCCGCCGGGGAGCTGTTTTTT - - TRBJ2-2 TRBV6-6
CASSGVGWSEQYF TGTGCCAGCAGTGGTGTAGGATGGAGCGAGCAGTACTTC - few TRBJ2-7 TRBV2
CASSAGLHITDTQYF TGTGCCAGCAGCGCTGGACTCCATATCACAGATACGCAGTATTTT - - TRBJ2-3 TRBV9
CASSLGGGAYEQYF TGTGCCAGCAGCTTAGGTGGAGGGGCCTACGAGCAGTACTTC - - TRBJ2-7 TRBV7-9
CASSDPGQSNTEAFF TGTGCCAGCAGTGACCCGGGACAAAGTAACACTGAAGCTTTCTTT - - TRBJ1-1 TRBV6-1
CSASDLSYSNQPQHF TGCAGTGCTAGTGACTTGAGCTATAGCAATCAGCCCCAGCATTTT - - TRBJ1-5 TRBV20-1
CASSSNSGNTIYF TGTGCCAGCAGTTCCAACTCTGGAAACACCATATATTTT - - TRBJ1-3 TRBV27
CASSLRGNSAYEQYF TGTGCCAGCAGCTTACGGGGAAATAGCGCCTACGAGCAGTACTTC - - TRBJ2-7 TRBV7-2
CASSHDTYEQYF TGTGCCAGCAGTCATGACACCTACGAGCAGTACTTC - - TRBJ2-7 TRBV28
CASSSRGEGELFF TGTGCCAGCAGTTCCAGGGGCGAGGGGGAGCTGTTTTTT - - TRBJ2-2 TRBV27
CASSLNPEGGEKLFF TGTGCCAGCAGCTTGAATCCGGAAGGAGGTGAAAAACTGTTTTTT - - TRBJ1-4 TRBV5-6
CASSYGTAGANVLTF TGTGCCAGCAGCTACGGGACAGCTGGGGCCAACGTCCTGACTTTC TRBD1 - TRBJ2-6 TRBV5-4
CASSQAGRQETQYF TGTGCCAGCAGCCAGGCGGGACGCCAAGAGACCCAGTACTTC - - TRBJ2-5 TRBV3-1/TRBV3-2
CASSAPYGVNTGELFF TGTGCCAGCAGCGCCCCTTACGGGGTCAACACCGGGGAGCTGTTTTTT - - TRBJ2-2 TRBV9
CASSLPTLGRDNGEQYF TGTGCCAGCAGTTTACCTACACTGGGGAGGGACAACGGGGAGCAGTACTTC - - TRBJ2-7 TRBV27
CASSVGQGTYEQYF TGTGCCAGTAGTGTGGGACAGGGAACCTACGAGCAGTACTTC TRBD1 - TRBJ2-7 TRBV19
CASSLRGGNTGELFF TGTGCCAGCAGCTTACGAGGGGGCAACACCGGGGAGCTGTTTTTT TRBD1 - TRBJ2-2 TRBV7-9
CASSLVPSGTYEQYF TGTGCCAGCAGCTTAGTGCCGAGCGGTACCTACGAGCAGTACTTC - - TRBJ2-7 TRBV7-2
CASSHTYRVKGAEQYF TGTGCCAGCAGCCATACTTACAGGGTTAAAGGGGCTGAGCAGTACTTC - - TRBJ2-7 TRBV3-1/TRBV3-2
CASSSPLIRGRRYGYTF TGTGCCAGCAGTTCTCCCCTAATCAGGGGGCGACGCTATGGCTACACCTTC TRBD1 - TRBJ1-2 TRBV28
CASSDNSLYGYTF TGTGCCAGCAGTGACAACAGCCTCTATGGCTACACCTTC - - TRBJ1-2 TRBV6-1
CATSDPSTGGAYGYTF TGTGCCACCAGTGACCCCTCGACAGGGGGCGCCTATGGCTACACCTTC TRBD1 - TRBJ1-2 TRBV24-1